A selection of T cell receptor beta chains follows, all from one sample in a study of blood T cell repertoires in COVID-19. This table comes from immunoSEQ multiplex PCR, and its TCRdb copy is limited to in-frame clones, with some not included. The top ten clones hold 9.5% to 15% of a sample with roughly 250,000 clones, around four fifths of them seen once. Material: peripheral blood. These receptors came from a woman in her sixties or seventies with active or convalescent COVID-19. Both conserved end residues are part of each CDR3. The D gene is left open where the match is weak. Size is stated for part of the rows, as once, few or many counts, or as a class when the clone is expanded.

V gene	J gene	D gene	CDR3 length	clone size	CDR3 DNA	CDR3 protein
TRBV5-1	TRBJ2-6	NA	17	NA	TGCGCCAGCAGCATGGGAGGCTTCAACTCTGGGGCCAACGTCCTGACTTTC	CASSMGGFNSGANVLTF
TRBV5-6	TRBJ1-2	TRBD1	15	once	TGTGCCAGCAGCTTGGGGCGGGACAGGATCTATGGCTACACCTTC	CASSLGRDRIYGYTF
TRBV7-9	TRBJ2-1	NA	12	NA	TGTGCCAGCAGCGGCCTGGACAATGAGCAGTTCTTC	CASSGLDNEQFF
TRBV7-3	TRBJ2-7	NA	15	NA	TGTGCCAGCAGCTTATCTGGGCAGGGGTCCTACGAGCAGTACTTC	CASSLSGQGSYEQYF
TRBV11-2	TRBJ1-2	TRBD1	15	NA	TGTGCCAGCAGCCCCGGGACAGGGGGCCACTATGGCTACACCTTC	CASSPGTGGHYGYTF
TRBV6-2/TRBV6-3	TRBJ2-3	TRBD1	15	NA	TGTGCCAGCAGTCCCCACAGGGGAGTGCCAGATACGCAGTATTTT	CASSPHRGVPDTQYF
TRBV2	TRBJ1-5	TRBD1	13	NA	TGTGCCAGCAGTGGACAGGGAGGTCAGCCCCAGCATTTT	CASSGQGGQPQHF
TRBV6-5	TRBJ2-2	NA	14	NA	TGTGCCAGCAGCGCCGTAGTGAACACCGGGGAGCTGTTTTTT	CASSAVVNTGELFF
TRBV19	TRBJ1-2	TRBD1	16	few	TGTGCCAGTAGCCCCCAGACAGGGGCTAATAACTATGGCTACACCTTC	CASSPQTGANNYGYTF
TRBV5-1	TRBJ2-2	TRBD2	15	NA	TGCGCCAGCAGCTCCCAGGCCCCTAGCGGAGGGGAGCTGTTTTTT	CASSSQAPSGGELFF
TRBV19	TRBJ2-5	TRBD2	13	NA	TGTGCCAGTAAGCGGGGGAGAGGGGAGACCCAGTACTTC	CASKRGRGETQYF
TRBV7-8	TRBJ1-4	NA	13	NA	TGTGCCAGCAGCGCGACTGGTTATGAAAAACTGTTTTTT	CASSATGYEKLFF
TRBV20-1	TRBJ2-1	NA	11	once	TGCAGTGCTAGAACTACCAATGAGCAGTTCTTC	CSARTTNEQFF
TRBV11-2	TRBJ1-6	TRBD1	12	NA	TGTGCCAGCAGCTTAGGGACAGGGGTTTTCCACTTT	CASSLGTGVFHF
TRBV18	TRBJ1-6	NA	13	NA	TGTGCCAGCTCCCCAGCGAATAATTCACCCCTCCACTTT	CASSPANNSPLHF
TRBV5-8	TRBJ1-2	NA	14	NA	TGTGCCAGCAGCTTCCAAACAGGGAGCCGGGGCTACACCTTC	CASSFQTGSRGYTF
TRBV20-1	TRBJ1-2	NA	11	NA	TGCAGTGCTAGAAGCGGGGTCGGCTACACCTTC	CSARSGVGYTF
TRBV6-5	TRBJ1-5	TRBD1	15	NA	TGTGCCAGCTCTCCCGGGACAGGGAACAATCAGCCCCAGCATTTT	CASSPGTGNNQPQHF
TRBV6-2/TRBV6-3	TRBJ2-1	TRBD2	20	NA	TGTGCCAGCAGTTACGGCCGGACTAGCGGGGCATCGAGCTCCTACAATGAGCAGTTCTTC	CASSYGRTSGASSSYNEQFF
TRBV5-1	TRBJ1-5	TRBD1	17	NA	TGCGCCAGCAGCTGCCCCAGGGACAGGGTTGGCAATCAGCCCCAGCATTTT	CASSCPRDRVGNQPQHF
TRBV19	TRBJ1-2	TRBD1	13	NA	TGTGCCAGTAGTATAGGGACAGGGAATGGCTACACCTTC	CASSIGTGNGYTF
TRBV27	TRBJ1-1	NA	13	NA	TGTGCCAGCAGTCCACAGGAGCCCCTTCGGGCTTTCTTT	CASSPQEPLRAFF
TRBV27	TRBJ1-1	TRBD1	13	NA	TGTGCCAGCAGACCGGGACAGGGACCTGAAGCTTTCTTT	CASRPGQGPEAFF
TRBV27	TRBJ2-1	NA	14	NA	TGTGCCAGCAGTTTATATGGCAGGGACAATGAGCAGTTCTTC	CASSLYGRDNEQFF
TRBV5-1	TRBJ2-3	TRBD2	15	NA	TGCGCCAGCAGCTCTTCGACTAGCGTCACAGATACGCAGTATTTT	CASSSSTSVTDTQYF
TRBV30	TRBJ1-2	NA	10	NA	TGTGCAGCGTTTCTGGGTGGCTACACCTTC	CAAFLGGYTF
TRBV10-3	TRBJ1-2	TRBD1	14	NA	TGTGCCATCGGGATTTCAGGGGGCGGAGGTGGCTACACCTTC	CAIGISGGGGGYTF
TRBV10-2	TRBJ1-1	NA	16	NA	TGCGCCAGCAGTGAGTCCCAGGGGACAAGGAACACTGAAGCTTTCTTT	CASSESQGTRNTEAFF
TRBV4-2	TRBJ1-1	TRBD1	15	NA	TGTGCCAGCAGCCAAGGGGGACAGGGGAACACTGAAGCTTTCTTT	CASSQGGQGNTEAFF
TRBV30	TRBJ2-7	TRBD1	14	NA	TGTGCCTGGAGTGTGCGCAGGGGGCTGCACGAGCAGTACTTC	CAWSVRRGLHEQYF
TRBV7-9	TRBJ2-3	TRBD2	16	NA	TGTGCCAGCAGCCCCCTAGGGAGGGTAGGTACAGATACGCAGTATTTT	CASSPLGRVGTDTQYF
TRBV9	TRBJ1-1	NA	18	NA	TGTGCCAGCAGCGCCGGTATTGCCCAGGACACCTCGAGCACTGAAGCTTTCTTT	CASSAGIAQDTSSTEAFF
TRBV24-1	TRBJ2-7	NA	16	NA	TGTGCCACCAGTGATTTACCCCGGGACATCAACTACGAGCAGTACTTC	CATSDLPRDINYEQYF
TRBV19	TRBJ1-5	NA	19	NA	TGTGCCAGTAGTATAGATGCAGTCGCCCTCGGGGGTAGCAATCAGCCCCAGCATTTT	CASSIDAVALGGSNQPQHF
TRBV5-1	TRBJ1-2	TRBD1	16	NA	TGCGCCAGCAGCTTGGGACCGGGACAGGGATCTTATGGCTACACCTTC	CASSLGPGQGSYGYTF
TRBV5-1	TRBJ1-6	NA	16	once	TGCGCCAGCAGCTCACCTGAACAGGGAGAGAATTCACCCCTCCACTTT	CASSSPEQGENSPLHF
TRBV4-3	TRBJ2-2	NA	14	NA	TGCGCCAGCAGTCAAGTCTGGAACACCGGGGAGCTGTTTTTT	CASSQVWNTGELFF
TRBV10-3	TRBJ1-2	NA	13	NA	TGTGCCATCAAGCGGGAAGGAGTCTATGGCTACACCTTC	CAIKREGVYGYTF
TRBV19	TRBJ1-6	NA	11	many	TGTGCCAGTAGTATGGGCGCAGCTACCACCTTT	CASSMGAATTF
TRBV24-1	TRBJ2-1	TRBD1	13	NA	TGTGCCACCAGTGTTCCAGGGGGAAATGAGCAGTTCTTC	CATSVPGGNEQFF
TRBV6-1	TRBJ1-2	NA	15	NA	TGTGCCAGCAGTGAACAGGGGCCGCTAACCTATGGCTACACCTTC	CASSEQGPLTYGYTF
TRBV30	TRBJ1-1	NA	13	once	TGTGCCTGGGGGCGGGGGCTGGGGACTGAAGCTTTCTTT	CAWGRGLGTEAFF
TRBV7-9	TRBJ1-3	NA	16	NA	TGTGCCAGCAGCTTAGCGGCATATATATCTGGAAACACCATATATTTT	CASSLAAYISGNTIYF
TRBV25-1	TRBJ2-3	NA	11	NA	TGTGCCACCGGGGTTAGGGATACGCAGTATTTT	CATGVRDTQYF
TRBV5-6	TRBJ1-5	TRBD1	14	NA	TGTGCCAGCAACTTACAGGGGGGAAATCAGCCCCAGCATTTT	CASNLQGGNQPQHF
TRBV7-9	TRBJ2-3	TRBD1	15	NA	TGTGCCAGCACCTCCGGGACAGGGGTCACAGATACGCAGTATTTT	CASTSGTGVTDTQYF
TRBV5-1	TRBJ2-3	TRBD1	15	NA	TGCGCCAGCAGCTTGGCCACAGGGGGCGAAGATACGCAGTATTTT	CASSLATGGEDTQYF
TRBV7-8	TRBJ1-2	NA	15	NA	TGTGCCAGCAGCGACCACAGGGATTACAACTATGGCTACACCTTC	CASSDHRDYNYGYTF
TRBV6-5	TRBJ2-7	TRBD1	15	NA	TGTGCCAGCAGACCCGATCACAGGGGGGCCTACGAGCAGTACTTC	CASRPDHRGAYEQYF
TRBV18	TRBJ2-5	TRBD2	15	NA	TGTGCCAGCTCACCAGGGACTAGCTCAGGAGAGACCCAGTACTTC	CASSPGTSSGETQYF
TRBV6-5	TRBJ1-1	NA	14	NA	TGTGCCAGCAGTCTAAGACAGCTTAACACTGAAGCTTTCTTT	CASSLRQLNTEAFF
TRBV18	TRBJ1-2	NA	13	NA	TGTGCCAGCTCACCTATCAGGGATCAGGGCTACACCTTC	CASSPIRDQGYTF
TRBV7-9	TRBJ1-4	NA	14	NA	TGTGCCAGCAGCTTAGAGACAAGTAATGAAAAACTGTTTTTT	CASSLETSNEKLFF
TRBV19	TRBJ1-4	NA	14	NA	TGTGCCAGTAGTATAGGGCAGATTAATGAAAAACTGTTTTTT	CASSIGQINEKLFF
TRBV2	TRBJ1-1	TRBD1	14	NA	TGTGCCAGCAGTGAGGGACAGGGGAACACTGAAGCTTTCTTT	CASSEGQGNTEAFF
TRBV6-4	TRBJ2-3	NA	15	NA	TGTGCCAGCAGTGTAAGGGGCGGCGGCACAGATACGCAGTATTTT	CASSVRGGGTDTQYF